This TCR beta chain emerged from a study of response to subunit inactivated influenza vaccine. Findings and caveats of the study: Authors suggested each seasonal flu vaccination may recruit only limited numbers of new T cells.

This CDR3 has 17 amino acids. Looked up from germline, CDR1 is LGHNA and CDR2 is YNFKEQ. The germline V and J ends were trimmed by 0 bases and 1 base, with 12 bases remaining between them. Details on this clonotype: Antigen: not known.

TCRdb used MiXCR to reprocess the RT-PCR reads, holding one entry per CDR3 protein. Altogether some 850,000 distinct CDR3 sequences are present, around 18% being singletons, with the ten largest covering roughly a tenth. This clonotype originated in a man between 50 and 59 years old who received an inactivated influenza vaccine. The chain links TRBV4-2 to TRBJ2-2; a possible D gene is TRBD1 (5 bases). The material sequenced was PBMCs from blood, taken 4 to 6 days after vaccination. The DNA for the CDR3 is TGTGCCAGCAGCCAAGATGTTGCAGGGTGGAACACCGGGGAGCTGTTTTTT. Translating gives CASSQDVAGWNTGELFF.